A single sample gave rise to the 8 T cell receptor beta chains below, sequenced in a study of cytomegalovirus exposure and HLA in healthy donors. The PCR made use of 60 Vbeta and 13 Jbeta primers. Libraries were prepared by immunoSEQ multiplex PCR; TCRdb keeps only in-frame clonotypes and omits some of them. The data show some 78,000 clones, with about 80% seen just once and roughly 25% held by the top ten. Sequencing used PBMCs. The receptors derive from a woman between 50 and 59 years old in good health and CMV-seropositive.

This rearrangement joins TRBV13 to TRBJ1-2, with 7 bases aligning to TRBD1. The CDR3 extends over 15 amino acids. CDR1 PRHDT and CDR2 FYEKMQ come from the germline V gene (reference sequence). Losses at the gene ends were 6 bases for V and 4 bases for J; bases not matched to a gene: 11. CDR3 in DNA: TGTGCCAGCAGTACCCAAGAGGGGGCGGCCTATGGCTACACCTTC. It yields the protein CASSTQEGAAYGYTF.

The gene calls are TRBV7-8 and TRBJ2-7, with D possibly TRBD1 on 5 matching bases. Germline loops: CDR1 SGHVS, CDR2 FQNEAQ. The CDR3 is 17 amino acids. V was cut by 1 base and J by 1 base, with 17 bases left in between. In nucleotides, the CDR3 is TGTGCCAGCAGCTTAGGTTTGATTGGCAGGGCATCCTACGAGCAGTACTTC. This encodes CASSLGLIGRASYEQYF. Full variable domain (remainder filled in from reference TRBV7-8 and TRBJ2-7): GAGVSQSPRYKVAKRGQDVALRCDPISGHVSLFWYQQALGQGPEFLTYFQNEAQLDKSGLPSDRFFAERPEGSVSTLKIQRTQQEDSAVYLCASSLGLIGRASYEQYFGPGTRLTVT.

The V call is TRBV11-2, the J call TRBJ2-3; 12 positions agree with TRBD2. With V trimmed by 5 bases and J by 2 bases, 5 bases remained unmatched. This CDR3 contains 16 residues. Looked up from germline, CDR1 is SGHAT and CDR2 is FQNNGV. CDR3 coding DNA: TGTGCCAGCAGCCATCGACTAGCGGGGGACACAGATACGCAGTATTTT. It encodes CASSHRLAGDTDTQYF.

The chain recombines TRBV10-3 with TRBJ2-1, with 16 bases fitting TRBD2. Germline assignment: CDR1 ENHRY and CDR2 SYGVKD. This CDR3 spans 17 amino acids. V shed 2 bases, J shed 7 bases, and the junction held 5 bases outside the gene matches. CDR3 region: CAISERGLAGGGNEQFF. In DNA form, the CDR3 reads TGTGCCATCAGTGAGAGGGGACTAGCGGGAGGGGGGAATGAGCAGTTCTTC.

This clone was recorded a few times. This rearrangement joins TRBV21-1 to TRBJ2-7; the table's D call, TRBD1, has no DNA check behind it. TRBV21-1 is a documented pseudogene. This CDR3 comprises 14 residues. CDR3 amino acids: CASSHPEIGEEQYV. CDR3 bases: TGTGCCAGCAGCCACCCCGAAATAGGGGAAGAGCAGTACGTC.

V is TRBV30 and J is TRBJ2-7; a possible D gene is TRBD2 (5 bases). Trimming took 2 bases from V and 1 from J, leaving 9 bases between them. CDR3 length: 13 residues. Germline V CDR1 and CDR2: GTSNPN, SVGIG (reference sequence). This CDR3 is CAWSPGYSYEQYV. CDR3 DNA: TGTGCCTGGAGTCCGGGATATTCCTACGAGCAGTACGTC.

The CDR3 region has the DNA TGTGCCAGCAGCTCGGGACTAGCGGGGGTTAGCACAGATACGCAGTATTTT. Residues: CASSSGLAGVSTDTQYF. The chain couples TRBV5-4 to TRBJ2-3, with TRBD2 matching over 14 bases. The CDR3 has 17 residues. CDR1 and CDR2 (germline): SGHNT, YYREEE (reference sequence). Trimming cost V 3 bases and J 0 bases; bases outside gene matches: 3.

V usage is TRBV6-5 and J usage is TRBJ2-1; TRBD2 aligns across 8 bases. V lost 2 bases and J lost 6; bases outside the gene matches: 3. CDR3 length: 14 amino acids. In germline, CDR1 is MNHEY, CDR2 SVGAGI. In DNA, the CDR3 is TGTGCCAGCAGTTACGCCCTAGCGGGCAATGAGCAGTTCTTC. Amino acid sequence: CASSYALAGNEQFF.